This T cell receptor beta chain was retrieved from a study of T cell responses to AZD1222 COVID-19 vaccine. TCRdb's copy holds only in-frame clones and misses some; the assay was immunoSEQ multiplex PCR. The data hold about 110,000 clones, with approximately 92% observed a single time. The junction had 10 bases not matched to a gene; V was cut back by 2 bases and J by 7 bases. Germline lookup yields CDR1 SGDLS and CDR2 YYNGEE. The CDR3 is 17 amino acids. Overall study results and limits: Spike-specific TCR repertoires showed rising breadth and depth after two AZD1222 doses. Along spike, vaccine-associated CD4 TCRs were found throughout, with dominance at 160-218 and 743-854.

Turning to this clone: What it recognizes is unknown.

This material consisted of peripheral blood, taken 28 days after the second AZD1222 dose. V and J are TRBV9 and TRBJ2-1, with 12 bases that match TRBD2. The source of this sequence is an adult who received the AZD1222 COVID-19 vaccine. CDR3 amino acids: CASSVDRTSGNLNEQFF. The CDR3 nucleotides read TGTGCCAGCAGCGTGGACAGGACTAGCGGGAATTTAAATGAGCAGTTCTTC.